The present TCR beta chain was sequenced within a study of blood T cell repertoires in COVID-19. This CDR3 spans 13 amino acids. Between the trimmed V and J ends, which lost 8 bases and 7 bases, there was a span of 15 bases. CDR1 and CDR2 (germline): LNHDA, SQIVND (reference sequence). Repertoires were generated with immunoSEQ multiplex PCR, while TCRdb's copy carries only in-frame clones and drops some. The sample yields 150,000 to 200,000 clones, 87% seen once. This rearrangement joins TRBV19 to TRBJ2-1; D is unclear. Sample: peripheral blood. The TCR originated in a woman under 30 who had recovered from COVID-19. The CDR3 DNA follows: TGTGCCAGTTCATATTGGTCCGGGAATGAGCAGTTCTTC. Its protein is CASSYWSGNEQFF.